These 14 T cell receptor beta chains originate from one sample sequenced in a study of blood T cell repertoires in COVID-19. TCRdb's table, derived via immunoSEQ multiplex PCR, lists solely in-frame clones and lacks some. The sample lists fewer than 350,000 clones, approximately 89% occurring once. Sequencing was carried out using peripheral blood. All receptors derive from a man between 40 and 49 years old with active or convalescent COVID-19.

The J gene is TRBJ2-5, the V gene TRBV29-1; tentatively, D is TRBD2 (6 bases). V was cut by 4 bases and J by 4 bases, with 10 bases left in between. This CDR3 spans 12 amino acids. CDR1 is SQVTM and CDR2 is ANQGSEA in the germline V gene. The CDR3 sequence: CSVGGLTETQYF. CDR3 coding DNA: TGCAGCGTTGGGGGACTTACAGAGACCCAGTACTTC.

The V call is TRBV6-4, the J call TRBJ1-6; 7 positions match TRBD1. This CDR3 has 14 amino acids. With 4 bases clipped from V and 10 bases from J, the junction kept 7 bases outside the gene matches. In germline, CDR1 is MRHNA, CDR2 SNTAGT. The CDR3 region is CASSAQGSGSPLHF. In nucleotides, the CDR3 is TGTGCCAGCAGTGCACAGGGGTCAGGCTCACCCCTCCACTTT.

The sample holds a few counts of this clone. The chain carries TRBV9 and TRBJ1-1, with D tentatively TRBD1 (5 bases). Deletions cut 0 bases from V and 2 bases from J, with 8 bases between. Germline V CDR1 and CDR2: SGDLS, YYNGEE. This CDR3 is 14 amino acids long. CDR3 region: CASSVAQGNTEAFF. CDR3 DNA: TGTGCCAGCAGCGTAGCCCAGGGAAACACTGAAGCTTTCTTT.

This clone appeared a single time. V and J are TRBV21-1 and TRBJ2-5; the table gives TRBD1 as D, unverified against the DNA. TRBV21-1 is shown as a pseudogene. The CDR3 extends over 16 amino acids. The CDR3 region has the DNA TGTGCCAGCAGCAAAGTACAGACAGGGCTCCAAGAGACCCAGTACTTC. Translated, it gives CASSKVQTGLQETQYF.

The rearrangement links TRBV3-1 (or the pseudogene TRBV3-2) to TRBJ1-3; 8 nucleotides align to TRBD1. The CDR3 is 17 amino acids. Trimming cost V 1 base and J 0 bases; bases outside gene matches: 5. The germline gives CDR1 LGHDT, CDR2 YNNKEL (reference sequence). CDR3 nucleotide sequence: TGTGCCAGCAGCCAAGTGGGGACAGGTGACTCTGGAAACACCATATATTTT. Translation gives CASSQVGTGDSGNTIYF.

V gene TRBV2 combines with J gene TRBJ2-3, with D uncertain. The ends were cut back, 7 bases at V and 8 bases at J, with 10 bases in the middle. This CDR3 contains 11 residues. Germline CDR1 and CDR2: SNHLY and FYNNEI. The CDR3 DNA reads TGTGCCAGCACCACTACCGCTACGCAGTATTTT. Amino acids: CASTTTATQYF.

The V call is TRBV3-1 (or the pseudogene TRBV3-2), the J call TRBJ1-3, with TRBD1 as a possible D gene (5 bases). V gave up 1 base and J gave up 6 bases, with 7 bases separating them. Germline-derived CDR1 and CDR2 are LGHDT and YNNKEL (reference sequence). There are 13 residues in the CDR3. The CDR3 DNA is TGTGCCAGCAGCCAAGGACAGCCAAACACCATATATTTT. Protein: CASSQGQPNTIYF.

The DNA for the CDR3 is TGTGCCAGCAGCCATACTAGCGGGGGGGCGAATACGCAGTATTTT. Protein: CASSHTSGGANTQYF. The gene calls are TRBV6-5 and TRBJ2-3, with 13 bases matching TRBD2. J gave up 7 bases and V 6 bases, and 7 bases lay outside the gene matches. CDR3 size: 15 residues. CDR1 and CDR2 (germline): MNHEY, SVGAGI.

The CDR3 reads CASSQDASKNIQYF. In nucleotides, the CDR3 is TGTGCCAGCAGCCAAGATGCTAGCAAAAACATTCAGTACTTC. The rearrangement links TRBV3-1 (or the pseudogene TRBV3-2) to TRBJ2-4; D is undetermined. The length of the CDR3 is 14 residues. The ends were cut back, 0 bases at V and 3 bases at J, with 6 bases in the middle. In germline, CDR1 is LGHDT, CDR2 YNNKEL (reference sequence).

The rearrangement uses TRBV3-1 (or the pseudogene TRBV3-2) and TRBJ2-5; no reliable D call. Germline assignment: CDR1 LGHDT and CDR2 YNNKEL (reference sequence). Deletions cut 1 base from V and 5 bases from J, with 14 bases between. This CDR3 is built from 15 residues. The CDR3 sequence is CASSQVAGHGETQYF. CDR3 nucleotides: TGTGCCAGCAGCCAAGTCGCTGGCCACGGGGAGACCCAGTACTTC.

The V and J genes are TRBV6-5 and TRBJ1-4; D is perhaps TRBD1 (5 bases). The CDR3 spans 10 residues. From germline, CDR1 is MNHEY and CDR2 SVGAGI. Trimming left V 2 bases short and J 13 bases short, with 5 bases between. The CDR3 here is CASSYRGLFF. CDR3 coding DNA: TGTGCCAGCAGTTACAGGGGACTGTTTTTT.

CDR3 bases: TGTGCCAGCAGTCCGACAGGGAGGTACGACGAGCAGTACTTC. This codes for CASSPTGRYDEQYF. The chain is built from TRBV6-5 and TRBJ2-7, with a possible D match to TRBD1 (7 bases). Germline V gives CDR1 MNHEY, CDR2 SVGAGI. V dropped 5 bases and J dropped 5 bases, with 16 bases sitting between them. CDR3 length: 14 amino acids.

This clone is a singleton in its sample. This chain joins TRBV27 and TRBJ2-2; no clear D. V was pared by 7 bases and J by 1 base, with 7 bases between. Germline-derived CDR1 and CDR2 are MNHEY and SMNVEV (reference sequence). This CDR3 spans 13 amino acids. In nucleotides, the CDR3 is TGTGCCAGCAATAGAGGGAACACCGGGGAGCTGTTTTTT. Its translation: CASNRGNTGELFF.

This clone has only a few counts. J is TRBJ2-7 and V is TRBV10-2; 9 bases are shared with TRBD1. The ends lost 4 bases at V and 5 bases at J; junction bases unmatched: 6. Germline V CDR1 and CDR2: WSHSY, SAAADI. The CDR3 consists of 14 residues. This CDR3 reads CASSGGTGSHEQYF. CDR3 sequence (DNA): TGCGCCAGCAGTGGGGGGACAGGGTCTCACGAGCAGTACTTC.